This TCR beta chain was sequenced for a study of blood T cells in healthy people across ages. With a J-beta primer mix and a sample-barcoded 5' primer, a second PCR ran about 6 to 11 cycles. Sequencing yielded, for each sample, at least 3 million paired-end reads carrying CDR3. TCRdb recomputed calls from the 5' RACE reads with MiXCR, one row per CDR3 protein. The profile shows about 1.8 million distinct CDR3 sequences, 49% of them singletons. The germline V gene has CDR1 MDHEN and CDR2 SYDVKM. This CDR3 contains 18 residues. V lost 5 bases and J lost 6, with 28 bases in between. Sequencing input: blood. The sequence was obtained from a middle-aged woman in good health. The V gene is TRBV28, the J gene TRBJ1-2; D might be TRBD1 (6 bases). CDR3 in amino acids: CASSLGRPPPAGVDGYTF. The CDR3 nucleotides are TGTGCCAGCAGTCTGGGCCGGCCACCACCGGCAGGGGTCGATGGCTACACCTTC.